This TCR beta chain comes out of a study of vaccination and CD4 T cells after COVID-19. Findings and caveats of the study: This study had few convalescent patients and no early post-infection samples.

Germline V CDR1 and CDR2: SGHAT, FQNNGV. This CDR3 is built from 11 residues. Trimming removed 3 bases from V and 6 bases from J, with 5 bases in between. Oncomine TCR Beta short-read sequencing was applied to DNA from cultured CD4+ T cells. Genomic DNA was isolated from CD4+ T cells that had been cultured. TCRdb analysed the PCR reads with MiXCR anew, one entry per CDR3 protein. The repertoire holds roughly 5,300 distinct CDR3 sequences, with 35% to 50% as singletons. Concerning this clonotype: Its matching antigen is unknown.

Indicated treatment: approximately nine-day PBMC culture with coronavirus spike peptide pools or control peptides (ViraFEST assay). Each well received two million PBMCs, cultured with approximately 10 IU/ml IL-2 and 9.5 to 10 ug/ml peptide pools. Scientists separated out CD4+ T cells through negative selection following 10 days in culture. This chain connects TRBV11-2 to TRBJ1-2; D is perhaps TRBD1 (5 bases). Material for sequencing was CD4+ T cells from blood, cultured in vitro. The clonotype originates from a human donor who had recovered from COVID-19. Here the CDR3 reads CASSFRDGYTF. The CDR3 coding sequence is TGTGCCAGCAGCTTCAGGGATGGCTACACCTTC.